The 13 T cell receptor beta chains reported below all come from one sample, sequenced in a study of beta chain features in type 1 diabetes. Every bit of the isolated RNA underwent reverse transcription, so sequencing read expressed TCRB transcripts. Produced via immunoSEQ multiplex PCR; TCRdb's table is partial and in-frame only. Of about 340,000 clones listed, less than 10% are singletons. Sequencing was carried out using central memory CD4+ T cells from blood. These receptors all stem from a woman between 18 and 29 years old in good health.

The J gene is TRBJ1-5, the V gene TRBV4-2, with TRBD1 matching 10 bases. Looked up from germline, CDR1 is LGHNA and CDR2 is YNFKEQ. The CDR3 has 15 amino acids. V was pared by 1 base and J by 5 bases, with 2 bases of the junction left unmatched. The CDR3 DNA follows: TGTGCCAGCAGCCAAGGGACAGGGGGACATCAGCCCCAGCATTTT. This encodes CASSQGTGGHQPQHF.

This chain links TRBV2 with TRBJ2-4, with D unclear. Between the trimmed V and J ends, which lost 6 bases and 2 bases, there was a span of 11 bases. The CDR3 is 14 amino acids. Germline CDR1 is SNHLY and CDR2 is FYNNEI. Here the CDR3 reads CASSPTVTKNIQYF. The CDR3 nucleotides read TGTGCCAGCAGCCCGACGGTAACCAAAAACATTCAGTACTTC.

This clone has a handful of counts. V usage is TRBV2 and J usage is TRBJ1-2; TRBD1 aligns across 9 bases. The length of the CDR3 is 13 residues. V shed 7 bases, J shed 4 bases, and the junction held 4 bases outside the gene matches. The germline V gene encodes CDR1 SNHLY and CDR2 FYNNEI. The CDR3 protein is CASIWGQGYGYTF. In nucleotides, the CDR3 is TGTGCCAGCATTTGGGGACAGGGCTATGGCTACACCTTC. Together with reference TRBV2 and TRBJ1-2, the CDR3 gives the full variable domain: EPEVTQTPSHQVTQMGQEVILRCVPISNHLYFYWYRQILGQKVEFLVSFYNNEISEKSEIFDDQFSVERPDGSNFTLKIRSTKLEDSAMYFCASIWGQGYGYTFGSGTRLTVV.

The chain couples TRBV4-3 to TRBJ2-2; D not certain. The CDR3 extends over 14 amino acids. Germline V gene data show CDR1 as LGHNA and CDR2 as YSLEER. V lost 0 bases, J lost 7 bases, and 9 bases lay in between. CDR3 bases: TGCGCCAGCAGCCAAGACAAGTTCGGCGGGGAGCTGTTTTTT. Its translation: CASSQDKFGGELFF.

V usage is TRBV29-1 and J usage is TRBJ1-3; 7 positions agree with TRBD1. CDR1 is SQVTM and CDR2 is ANQGSEA in the germline V gene. V shed 7 bases and J 4 bases; nucleotides not matched to a gene: 22. CDR3 size: 18 residues. CDR3 nucleotide sequence: TGCAGCGCCCGTCTGACAGGGCTTCCTTTTATGGGCGGAAACACCATATATTTT. Its translation: CSARLTGLPFMGGNTIYF. The entire variable domain, with the rest obtained from reference TRBV29-1 and TRBJ1-3, is as follows: SAVISQKPSRDICQRGTSLTIQCQVDSQVTMMFWYRQQPGQSLTLIATANQGSEATYESGFVIDKFPISRPNLTFSTLTVSNMSPEDSSIYLCSARLTGLPFMGGNTIYFGEGSWLTVV.

This clone was detected only a few times. The rearrangement uses TRBV18 and TRBJ1-4; D not certain. CDR3 length equals 13 residues. V shed 2 bases and J shed 7 bases, with 8 bases lying between them. The germline gives CDR1 KGHSH, CDR2 LQKENI. CDR3 in DNA: TGTGCCAGCTCACCAGGGGTCATTGAAAAACTGTTTTTT. Its protein product is CASSPGVIEKLFF.

This clone was seen a handful of times. Distinct nucleotide sequences in the sample also encode this CDR3. The rearrangement joins TRBV2 to TRBJ2-7; D might be TRBD2 (6 bases). V was clipped by 6 bases and J by 6 bases, with 12 bases between them. The CDR3 is 12 residues long. Germline-derived CDR1 and CDR2 are SNHLY and FYNNEI. CDR3 nucleotides: TGTGCCAGCAGGTTGGAGGGTGGCGAGCAGTACTTC. Translation: CASRLEGGEQYF.

This clone was observed a few times. The sample contains more than one DNA sequence encoding this CDR3. V usage is TRBV18 and J usage is TRBJ2-5, with a tentative D call TRBD2 (6 bases). CDR3 length: 13 amino acids. Germline CDR1 and CDR2: KGHSH and LQKENI. V lost 3 bases to trimming and J lost 2 bases, with 7 bases between them. This CDR3 reads CASSPRGQETQYF. Here the CDR3 DNA reads TGTGCCAGCTCACCCCGGGGGCAAGAGACCCAGTACTTC.

This clone showed up just a few times. This chain links TRBV5-4 with TRBJ1-2; unclear D gene. The CDR3 has 17 residues. Between the trimmed V and J ends, which lost 0 bases and 0 bases, there was a span of 15 bases. CDR1 SGHNT and CDR2 YYREEE come from the germline V gene (reference sequence). CDR3 loop: CASSLGVAARANYGYTF. In DNA, the CDR3 is TGTGCCAGCAGCTTGGGAGTTGCGGCCAGAGCTAACTATGGCTACACCTTC.

The J gene is TRBJ2-2, the V gene TRBV6-5, with unresolved D. This CDR3 is built from 14 residues. V was pared by 6 bases and J by 2 bases, with 10 bases between. Germline CDR1 and CDR2: MNHEY and SVGAGI. The DNA for the CDR3 is TGTGCCAGCAGGCAGGCGGTAAACACCGGGGAGCTGTTTTTT. This sequence encodes CASRQAVNTGELFF.

The chain carries TRBV4-3 and TRBJ2-3; 12 positions agree with TRBD2. The CDR3 runs 18 residues. The germline CDR1 and CDR2 sequences are LGHNA and YSLEER. V was clipped by 0 bases and J by 8 bases; unmatched bases: 12. CDR3 in amino acids: CASSQDGLAGTNVITQYF. CDR3 nucleotides: TGCGCCAGCAGCCAAGATGGACTAGCGGGAACCAACGTGATTACGCAGTATTTT.

This chain connects TRBV9 to TRBJ2-5; D may match TRBD1 or TRBD2 (5 bases each). The CDR3 totals 15 residues. The germline CDR1 and CDR2 sequences are SGDLS and YYNGEE. The germline V and J ends were trimmed by 0 bases and 8 bases, with 17 bases remaining between them. The CDR3 region is CASSVESGQGVTQYF. In nucleotides, the CDR3 is TGTGCCAGCAGCGTAGAGTCGGGGCAGGGAGTTACCCAGTACTTC.

The gene calls are TRBV5-6 and TRBJ2-6, with D uncertain. The CDR3 has 16 amino acids. V dropped 4 bases and J dropped 0 bases, with 11 bases sitting between them. CDR1 and CDR2 (germline): SGHDT, YYEEEE. In nucleotides, the CDR3 is TGTGCCAGCAGCGTAAGTGCCAACTCTGGGGCCAACGTCCTGACTTTC. Amino acids: CASSVSANSGANVLTF.